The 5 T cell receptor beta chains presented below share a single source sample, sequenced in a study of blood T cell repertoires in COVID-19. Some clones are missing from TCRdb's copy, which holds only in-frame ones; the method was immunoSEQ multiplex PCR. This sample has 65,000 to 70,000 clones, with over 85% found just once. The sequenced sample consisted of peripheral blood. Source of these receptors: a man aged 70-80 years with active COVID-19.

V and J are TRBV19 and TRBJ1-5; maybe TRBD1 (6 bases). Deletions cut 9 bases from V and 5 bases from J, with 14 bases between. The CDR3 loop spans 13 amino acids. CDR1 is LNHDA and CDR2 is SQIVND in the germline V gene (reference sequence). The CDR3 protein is CASDYRDHQPQHF. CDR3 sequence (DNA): TGTGCCAGCGATTACAGGGACCATCAGCCCCAGCATTTT.

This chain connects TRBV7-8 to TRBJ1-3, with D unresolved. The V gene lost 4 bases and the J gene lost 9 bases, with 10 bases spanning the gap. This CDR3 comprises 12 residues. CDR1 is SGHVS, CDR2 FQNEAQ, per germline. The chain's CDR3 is CASSSLLGTIYF. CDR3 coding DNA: TGTGCCAGCAGCTCCCTTCTAGGCACCATATATTTT.

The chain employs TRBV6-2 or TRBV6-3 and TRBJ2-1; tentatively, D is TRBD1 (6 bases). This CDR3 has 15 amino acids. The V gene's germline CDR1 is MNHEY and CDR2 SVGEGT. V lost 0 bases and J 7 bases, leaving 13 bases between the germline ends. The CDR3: CASSYSTGRGNEQFF. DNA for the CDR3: TGTGCCAGCAGTTACTCGACTGGCAGGGGAAATGAGCAGTTCTTC.

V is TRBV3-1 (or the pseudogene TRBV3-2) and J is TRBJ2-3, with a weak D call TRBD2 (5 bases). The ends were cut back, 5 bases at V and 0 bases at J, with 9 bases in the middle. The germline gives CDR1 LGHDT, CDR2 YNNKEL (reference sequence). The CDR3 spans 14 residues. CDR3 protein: CASSGETSTDTQYF. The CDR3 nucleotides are TGTGCCAGCAGCGGGGAGACTAGCACAGATACGCAGTATTTT.

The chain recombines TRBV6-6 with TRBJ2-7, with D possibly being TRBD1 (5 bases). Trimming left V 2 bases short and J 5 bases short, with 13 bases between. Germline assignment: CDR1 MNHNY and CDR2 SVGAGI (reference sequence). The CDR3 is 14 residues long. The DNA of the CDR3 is TGTGCCAGCAGTTACCACGACAGAACCGACGAGCAGTACGTC. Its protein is CASSYHDRTDEQYV.